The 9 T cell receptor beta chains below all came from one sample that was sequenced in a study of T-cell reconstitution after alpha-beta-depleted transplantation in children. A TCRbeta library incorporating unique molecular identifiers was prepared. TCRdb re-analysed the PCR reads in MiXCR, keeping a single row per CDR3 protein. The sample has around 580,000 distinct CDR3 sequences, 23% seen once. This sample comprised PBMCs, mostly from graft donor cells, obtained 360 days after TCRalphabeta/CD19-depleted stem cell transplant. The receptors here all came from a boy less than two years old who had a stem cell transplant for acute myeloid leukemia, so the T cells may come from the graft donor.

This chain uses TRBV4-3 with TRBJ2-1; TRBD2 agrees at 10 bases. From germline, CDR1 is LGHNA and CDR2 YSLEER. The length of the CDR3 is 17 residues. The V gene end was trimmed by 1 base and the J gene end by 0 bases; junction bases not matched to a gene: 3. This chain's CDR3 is CASSQGGLASSYNEQFF. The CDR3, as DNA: TGCGCCAGCAGCCAAGGGGGACTAGCGAGCTCCTACAATGAGCAGTTCTTC.

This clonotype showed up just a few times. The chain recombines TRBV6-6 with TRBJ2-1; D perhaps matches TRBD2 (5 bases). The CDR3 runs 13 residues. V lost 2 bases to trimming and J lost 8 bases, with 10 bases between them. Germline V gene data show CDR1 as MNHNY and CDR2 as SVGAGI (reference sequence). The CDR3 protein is CASSYIKRDEQFF. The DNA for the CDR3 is TGTGCCAGCAGTTACATCAAGAGGGATGAGCAGTTCTTC.

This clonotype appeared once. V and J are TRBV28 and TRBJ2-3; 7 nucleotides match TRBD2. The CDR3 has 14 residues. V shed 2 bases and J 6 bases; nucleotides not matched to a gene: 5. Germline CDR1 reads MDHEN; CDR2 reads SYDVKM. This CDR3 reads CASSLLAAKDTQYF. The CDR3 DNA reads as TGTGCCAGCAGTTTACTAGCGGCCAAGGATACGCAGTATTTT.

The CDR3 region has the DNA TGTGCCAGCAGCTTATCTGGTCAGGGGGCATCAGATACGCAGTATTTT. Amino acid sequence: CASSLSGQGASDTQYF. This chain links TRBV7-2 with TRBJ2-3, with 8 bases that match TRBD1. Germline CDR1 is SGHTA and CDR2 is FQGNSA. The junction had 8 bases not matched to a gene; V was cut back by 2 bases and J by 4 bases. This CDR3 has 16 amino acids.

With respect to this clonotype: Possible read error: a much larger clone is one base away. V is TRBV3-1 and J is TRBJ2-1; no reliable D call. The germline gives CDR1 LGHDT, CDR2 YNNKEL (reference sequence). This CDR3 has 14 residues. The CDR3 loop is CTSSQDLLGNEQFF. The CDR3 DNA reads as TGTACCAGCAGCCAAGATCTATTGGGTAATGAGCAGTTCTTC.

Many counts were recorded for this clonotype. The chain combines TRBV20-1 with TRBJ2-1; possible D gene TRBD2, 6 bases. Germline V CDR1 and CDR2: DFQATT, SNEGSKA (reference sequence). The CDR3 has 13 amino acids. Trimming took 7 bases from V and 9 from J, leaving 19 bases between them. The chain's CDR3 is CSVPGLPRSEQFF. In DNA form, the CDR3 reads TGCAGTGTTCCGGGACTTCCGAGGAGTGAGCAGTTCTTC.

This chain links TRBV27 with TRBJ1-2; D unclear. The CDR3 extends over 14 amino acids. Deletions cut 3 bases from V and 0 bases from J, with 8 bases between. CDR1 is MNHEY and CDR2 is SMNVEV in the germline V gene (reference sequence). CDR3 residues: CASSLASSNYGYTF. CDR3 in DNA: TGTGCCAGCAGTTTGGCGTCTTCTAACTATGGCTACACCTTC.

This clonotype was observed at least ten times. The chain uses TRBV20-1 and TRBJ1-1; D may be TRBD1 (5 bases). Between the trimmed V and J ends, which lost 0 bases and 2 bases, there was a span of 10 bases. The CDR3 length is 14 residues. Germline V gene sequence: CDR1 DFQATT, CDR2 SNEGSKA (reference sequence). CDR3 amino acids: CSARDRTRNTEAFF. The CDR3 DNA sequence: TGCAGTGCTAGAGATAGGACAAGAAACACTGAAGCTTTCTTT.

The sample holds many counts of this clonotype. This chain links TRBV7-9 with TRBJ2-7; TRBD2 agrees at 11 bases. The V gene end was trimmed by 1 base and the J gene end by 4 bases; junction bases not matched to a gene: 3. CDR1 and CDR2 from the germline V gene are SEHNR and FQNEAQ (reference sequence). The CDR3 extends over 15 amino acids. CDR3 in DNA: TGTGCCAGCAGCTTAGTACTAGCGGGGGCATACGAGCAGTACGTC. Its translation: CASSLVLAGAYEQYV.